A selection of T cell receptor beta chains follows, all from one sample in a study of beta chain features in type 1 diabetes. The data were produced by immunoSEQ multiplex PCR, yet TCRdb's version contains in-frame clones alone and is incomplete. The data contain 200,000 to 250,000 clones, around 68% of them singletons. The sequenced sample was naive CD4+ T cells from blood. These receptors were obtained from a man aged 25 to 45 in good health. Each CDR3 is given with its conserved first and last residue. The D gene is left open where the match is weak. A clone size is listed for some rows: how often the clone was seen (once, few, many), or a class if it is expanded.

>TRBJ2-3|NA|TRBV30|NA
TGTGCCTGGAGTGCAGGGGTTACTACGCAGTATTTT
CAWSAGVTTQYF
>TRBJ2-1|NA|TRBV30|TRBD1
TGTGCCTGGAGTACGGGACAGAGCATTGGAAATGAGCAGTTCTTC
CAWSTGQSIGNEQFF
>TRBJ2-7|few|TRBV28|TRBD2
TGTGCCAGCAGTGTCCTAGCGGGAGCTGTACACGAGCAGTACTTC
CASSVLAGAVHEQYF
>TRBJ1-1|NA|TRBV28|NA
TGTGCCAGCAGTAGAGGACACCTGAACACTGAAGCTTTCTTT
CASSRGHLNTEAFF
>TRBJ2-3|NA|TRBV4-2|NA
TGTGCCAGCAGCCCTAGGTCCGAGGATACGCAGTATTTT
CASSPRSEDTQYF
>TRBJ2-5|NA|TRBV30|TRBD1
TGTGCCTGGAGTGTGGGACAGGGTATCTCAGTCTTGCGCCAGTACTTC
CAWSVGQGISVLRQYF
>TRBJ2-7|NA|TRBV29-1|TRBD2
TGCAGCGTTAGAGGGGAGGGCCTGGCCTACGAGCAGTACTTC
CSVRGEGLAYEQYF
>TRBJ2-3|few|TRBV25-1|NA
TGTGCCAGCAGTCGCCAGGCTAGCACAGATACGCAGTATTTT
CASSRQASTDTQYF
>TRBJ2-7|NA|TRBV25-1|NA
TGTGCCAGCAGTGCCCCTCGGCCAGAATACGAGCAGTACTTC
CASSAPRPEYEQYF
>TRBJ2-1|NA|TRBV11-2|TRBD2
TGTGCCAGCAGCTTAGGTAGCGGGAGTTCGAATGAGCAGTTCTTC
CASSLGSGSSNEQFF
>TRBJ2-7|few|TRBV15|TRBD1
TGTGCCACCAGCAGGGAAGGACAGGACCCCTACGAGCAGTACTTC
CATSREGQDPYEQYF
>TRBJ1-1|NA|TRBV29-1|NA
TGCAGCGTTCTCGACACTGAAGCTTTCTTT
CSVLDTEAFF
>TRBJ2-7|NA|TRBV5-4|NA
TGTGCCAGCAGCGGGGGAGGGACAAGCTCCTACGAGCAGTACTTC
CASSGGGTSSYEQYF
>TRBJ1-2|NA|TRBV5-4|TRBD1
TGTGCCAGCAGCTTGGATGGACAGGGATGGTCAGCGACTAACTATGGCTACACCTTC
CASSLDGQGWSATNYGYTF
>TRBJ1-1|NA|TRBV19|NA
TGTGCCAGTAGTCCCAGTTTTGACAGCTTCGAAGCTTTCTTT
CASSPSFDSFEAFF
>TRBJ2-7|few|TRBV15|NA
TGTGCCACCAGCAGAGCAAGCGGACCCTACGAGCAGTACTTC
CATSRASGPYEQYF
>TRBJ1-5|NA|TRBV7-2|NA
TGTGCCAGCAGCTTCGCCGCTTGGATGAATCAGCCCCAGCATTTT
CASSFAAWMNQPQHF
>TRBJ2-4|NA|TRBV7-2|NA
TGTGCCAGCAGCCCCGACGGGGCGGTCAACATTCAGTACTTC
CASSPDGAVNIQYF
>TRBJ1-2|NA|TRBV2|NA
TGTGCCAGCAGACTAAGTTATGGCTACACCTTC
CASRLSYGYTF
>TRBJ2-1|NA|TRBV7-9|TRBD1
TGTGCCAGCAGCCTAGTCCGGACAGGGAATGAGCAGTTCTTC
CASSLVRTGNEQFF
>TRBJ2-3|NA|TRBV29-1|NA
TGCACCCACACGGGTCCATCCGATACGCAGTATTTT
CTHTGPSDTQYF
>TRBJ2-3|NA|TRBV2|NA
TGTGCCAGCAGACCTGCTAGGACGCAGTATTTT
CASRPARTQYF
>TRBJ2-5|NA|TRBV30|NA
TGTGCCTGGAGTGTATTACTGTATTGGGATCAGGAGCAAGAGACCCAGTACTTC
CAWSVLLYWDQEQETQYF
>TRBJ2-7|few|TRBV29-1|TRBD1
TGCAGCGTTGCACGGGGACAGGGTTACGAGCAGTACTTC
CSVARGQGYEQYF
>TRBJ2-1|few|TRBV29-1|NA
TGCAGCGCGACACCTAGCGACTCCTACAATGAGCAGTTCTTC
CSATPSDSYNEQFF
>TRBJ2-5|NA|TRBV30|TRBD1
TGTGCCTGGAGTCGGACAGGGTACTTCCAAGAGACCCAGTACTTC
CAWSRTGYFQETQYF
>TRBJ2-5|NA|TRBV6-6|NA
TGTGCCAGCAGTTACTTTTCGGGAGGGGGCGGAGAGACCCAGTACTTC
CASSYFSGGGGETQYF
>TRBJ2-7|NA|TRBV25-1|NA
TGTGCCAGCAGTGGCAATTACGAGCAGTACTTC
CASSGNYEQYF
>TRBJ2-5|NA|TRBV9|TRBD2
TGTGCCAGCAGCGTAGGTCTAGCGGGGGGCCTGATTAAAGAGACCCAGTACTTC
CASSVGLAGGLIKETQYF
>TRBJ2-5|NA|TRBV4-1|NA
TGCGCCAGCAGCCAAGGACAGGCGCTCCAAGAGACCCAGTACTTC
CASSQGQALQETQYF
>TRBJ2-3|NA|TRBV5-1|NA
TGCGCCAGCAGCTTGGATGCGGGGTCAGATACGCAGTATTTT
CASSLDAGSDTQYF
>TRBJ2-1|few|TRBV29-1|NA
TGCAGCGTTGTGAGACTTGAGAGACCAAGCAATGAGCAGTTCTTC
CSVVRLERPSNEQFF
>TRBJ2-3|NA|TRBV20-1|NA
TGCAGTGCTGAGCTCACAGATACGCAGTATTTT
CSAELTDTQYF